This is a list of T cell receptor beta chains from one sample in a study of cytomegalovirus exposure and HLA in healthy donors. Measured with immunoSEQ multiplex PCR; TCRdb has only the in-frame clones, and not every one. The data show 110,000 or so clones, about 80% seen once. Sequencing input: PBMCs. These receptors all come from a man in his fifties in good health and CMV-seropositive. The CDR3 runs from the conserved cysteine through the conserved F or W. The D gene is left open where the match is weak. A clone size is listed for some rows: how often the clone was seen (once, few, many), or a class if it is expanded.

V: TRBV5-1; D: NA; J: TRBJ1-2; size: NA; CDR3: CASSLGGPNGYTF; DNA: TGCGCCAGCAGCTTGGGAGGGCCTAATGGCTACACCTTC
V: TRBV18; D: TRBD1; J: TRBJ1-1; size: NA; CDR3: CASSTGGTGNTEAFF; DNA: TGTGCCAGCTCAACAGGGGGGACAGGGAACACTGAAGCTTTCTTT
V: TRBV2; D: NA; J: TRBJ2-7; size: NA; CDR3: CASSESTLGQYF; DNA: TGTGCCAGCAGTGAAAGCACGCTCGGGCAGTACTTC
V: TRBV2; D: NA; J: TRBJ2-2; size: NA; CDR3: CASSRRGHLNTGELFF; DNA: TGTGCCAGCAGTCGCCGGGGACATTTGAACACCGGGGAGCTGTTTTTT
V: TRBV5-1; D: NA; J: TRBJ1-2; size: few; CDR3: CASSLQENYGYTF; DNA: TGCGCCAGCAGCTTACAGGAGAACTATGGCTACACCTTC
V: TRBV5-4; D: TRBD2; J: TRBJ2-3; size: NA; CDR3: CASSPAGGHTDTQYF; DNA: TGTGCCAGCAGCCCAGCGGGGGGACATACAGATACGCAGTATTTT
V: TRBV7-2; D: NA; J: TRBJ1-2; size: few; CDR3: CASSPRAGSGYGYTF; DNA: TGTGCCAGCAGCCCCCGGGCGGGTTCGGGCTATGGCTACACCTTC
V: TRBV6-1; D: NA; J: TRBJ1-5; size: NA; CDR3: CASSEVRRDQPQHF; DNA: TGTGCCAGCAGTGAGGTTAGGAGGGATCAGCCCCAGCATTTT
V: TRBV7-9; D: TRBD2; J: TRBJ2-7; size: NA; CDR3: CSSSLDYAGGPEQYF; DNA: TGTTCCAGCAGCTTAGATTACGCGGGAGGCCCCGAGCAGTACTTC
V: TRBV18; D: NA; J: TRBJ2-3; size: NA; CDR3: CASSQQGDTQYF; DNA: TGTGCCAGCTCACAACAGGGAGATACGCAGTATTTT
V: TRBV29-1; D: NA; J: TRBJ1-3; size: NA; CDR3: CSVRERGSGNTIYF; DNA: TGCAGCGTTCGGGAGAGGGGCTCTGGAAACACCATATATTTT
V: TRBV7-8; D: NA; J: TRBJ2-7; size: NA; CDR3: CASSPRGLGTYEQYF; DNA: TGTGCCAGCAGCCCCCGGGGGTTAGGCACCTACGAGCAGTACTTC
V: TRBV30; D: NA; J: TRBJ1-5; size: NA; CDR3: CACGIPGKAPQHF; DNA: TGTGCCTGTGGGATACCAGGGAAGGCGCCCCAGCATTTT
V: TRBV2; D: NA; J: TRBJ1-5; size: NA; CDR3: CASSVQAPAREPQHF; DNA: TGTGCCAGCAGTGTACAGGCCCCAGCCAGGGAGCCCCAGCATTTT
V: TRBV4-2; D: TRBD1; J: TRBJ1-1; size: NA; CDR3: CASSQDQTGGGTEAFF; DNA: TGTGCCAGCAGCCAAGATCAAACAGGGGGAGGCACTGAAGCTTTCTTT
V: TRBV9; D: TRBD1; J: TRBJ1-6; size: once; CDR3: CASSATGAVNSPLHF; DNA: TGTGCCAGCAGCGCTACAGGGGCGGTCAATTCACCCCTCCACTTT
V: TRBV29-1; D: TRBD1; J: TRBJ1-2; size: NA; CDR3: CSVEGQSYYGYTF; DNA: TGCAGCGTCGAGGGACAGTCGTACTATGGCTACACCTTC
V: TRBV30; D: NA; J: TRBJ1-2; size: NA; CDR3: CAWSPGYGYTF; DNA: TGTGCCTGGAGTCCGGGTTATGGCTACACCTTC
V: TRBV5-1; D: NA; J: TRBJ1-3; size: NA; CDR3: CASSMGDNSGNTIYF; DNA: TGCGCCAGCAGCATGGGGGACAACTCTGGAAACACCATATATTTT
V: TRBV7-8; D: NA; J: TRBJ1-6; size: NA; CDR3: CASSLAQSNSPLHF; DNA: TGTGCCAGCAGCTTAGCGCAGTCTAATTCACCCCTCCACTTT
V: TRBV7-2; D: NA; J: TRBJ2-1; size: once; CDR3: CASSFTRRNEQFF; DNA: TGTGCCAGCAGCTTTACACGCCGAAATGAGCAGTTCTTC
V: TRBV7-2; D: TRBD1; J: TRBJ1-5; size: once; CDR3: CASSFSGTASNQPQHF; DNA: TGTGCCAGCAGCTTCTCAGGGACAGCCTCAAATCAGCCCCAGCATTTT
V: TRBV30; D: TRBD2; J: TRBJ2-5; size: NA; CDR3: CAWRNSGSETQYF; DNA: TGTGCCTGGAGGAATAGCGGGAGCGAGACCCAGTACTTC
V: TRBV6-1; D: NA; J: TRBJ2-7; size: NA; CDR3: CASSEARRGETAYEQYF; DNA: TGTGCCAGCAGTGAAGCGAGGCGAGGAGAGACAGCCTACGAGCAGTACTTC
V: TRBV19; D: NA; J: TRBJ1-1; size: NA; CDR3: CASIPSGHQPNTEAFF; DNA: TGTGCCAGTATCCCATCGGGACATCAACCTAACACTGAAGCTTTCTTT
V: TRBV7-9; D: NA; J: TRBJ2-2; size: NA; CDR3: CASSYRTQNTGELFF; DNA: TGTGCCAGCAGCTATCGGACTCAGAACACCGGGGAGCTGTTTTTT
V: TRBV5-4; D: TRBD2; J: TRBJ2-1; size: NA; CDR3: CASSLAGRVAAYNEQFF; DNA: TGTGCCAGCAGCTTGGCCGGGAGGGTGGCTGCCTACAATGAGCAGTTCTTC
V: TRBV29-1; D: TRBD1; J: TRBJ1-1; size: NA; CDR3: CSVHRDRPLVGTEAFF; DNA: TGCAGCGTTCACCGGGACAGACCCCTCGTCGGCACTGAAGCTTTCTTT
V: TRBV9; D: NA; J: TRBJ2-3; size: NA; CDR3: CASSVGQSTDTQYF; DNA: TGTGCCAGCAGCGTTGGGCAGTCAACAGATACGCAGTATTTT
V: TRBV6-4; D: NA; J: TRBJ1-4; size: NA; CDR3: CATHRVGGGEKLFF; DNA: TGTGCCACCCATCGAGTCGGGGGAGGTGAAAAACTGTTTTTT
V: TRBV7-9; D: NA; J: TRBJ1-3; size: once; CDR3: CASNSMRGTGGNTIYF; DNA: TGTGCCAGCAACTCTATGCGGGGTACGGGAGGAAACACCATATATTTT
V: TRBV28; D: TRBD1; J: TRBJ2-7; size: NA; CDR3: CASSPGQRSYEQYF; DNA: TGTGCCAGCAGCCCGGGACAGCGCTCCTACGAGCAGTACTTC
V: TRBV7-2; D: TRBD2; J: TRBJ2-7; size: NA; CDR3: CASSLAALAGGEQYF; DNA: TGTGCCAGCAGCTTAGCGGCACTAGCGGGAGGGGAGCAGTACTTC
V: TRBV18; D: NA; J: TRBJ1-1; size: NA; CDR3: CASSPAVGGNTEAFF; DNA: TGTGCCAGCTCACCCGCGGTGGGAGGGAACACTGAAGCTTTCTTT
V: TRBV13; D: TRBD2; J: TRBJ2-1; size: once; CDR3: CASSFTSGGARQFF; DNA: TGTGCCAGCAGCTTCACTAGCGGGGGGGCCAGGCAGTTCTTC